One sample yielded the 2 T cell receptor beta chains listed below, sequenced in a study of T cell responses to AZD1222 COVID-19 vaccine. Measured with immunoSEQ multiplex PCR; TCRdb has only the in-frame clones, and not every one. The sample holds under 150,000 clones, almost 95% seen once. The sample consisted of peripheral blood, taken 28 days after the second AZD1222 dose. These TCRs come from an adult who received the AZD1222 COVID-19 vaccine.

CDR3 nucleotides: TGTGCCAGTAGTATAGACGGCCAGCCCCAGCATTTT. This translates into CASSIDGQPQHF. The rearrangement links TRBV19 to TRBJ1-5; D gene unclear. The germline V gene encodes CDR1 LNHDA and CDR2 SQIVND (reference sequence). V shed 0 bases and J shed 7 bases, with 4 bases lying between them. The CDR3 has 12 residues.

This chain joins TRBV9 and TRBJ1-1; 9 bases are shared with TRBD1. Germline CDR1 SGDLS, CDR2 YYNGEE. After removal of 0 bases from V and 9 bases from J, the junction contained 3 bases not matched to a gene. This CDR3 spans 13 amino acids. The CDR3 here is CASSVGTGDKAFF. The CDR3 nucleotides read TGTGCCAGCAGCGTAGGGACAGGGGACAAAGCTTTCTTT.